This T cell receptor (beta chain) derives from a study of blood T cell repertoires in COVID-19. Study-wide context: In each case, the material was cDNA or gDNA derived from T cells, B-cell-depleted T cells, or PBMCs.

V lost 6 bases, J lost 2 bases, and 17 bases lay in between. The CDR3 length is 16 residues. Looked up from germline, CDR1 is LNHDA and CDR2 is SQIVND (reference sequence). Per the study methods: Amplification from reference gene primers served as the basis for estimated nucleated cell counts. The assay was immunoSEQ multiplex PCR, and TCRdb's table has in-frame clones only and misses some. Clonal size and the V and J genes are those of that table, whereas D and trimming came from the DNA. This sample has about 57,000 clones, with 82% found just once. V usage is TRBV19 and J usage is TRBJ1-3; D possibly corresponds to TRBD1 (5 bases). This clonotype was sampled from an elderly woman with acute or convalescent COVID-19. The sequenced material came from peripheral blood. The CDR3 coding sequence is TGTGCCAGTAGGCCACGCGAAGGGGTAACTGGAAACACCATATATTTT. This encodes CASRPREGVTGNTIYF.